The 11 T cell receptor beta chains reported below all come from one sample, sequenced in a study of long-term antiretroviral therapy in people with HIV. The run of the v3.0 immunoSEQ assay was at survey level. Produced via immunoSEQ multiplex PCR; TCRdb's table is partial and in-frame only. The data hold roughly 21,000 clones, with around 80% observed a single time. The material sequenced was unsorted PBMCs, taken 4.1 years after starting antiretroviral therapy. The receptors shown here come from a woman aged 40-49 years with HIV.

The V call is TRBV6-6, the J call TRBJ2-3; D is unresolved. Trimming pared 2 bases from V and 5 bases from J, leaving 5 bases between. Looked up from germline, CDR1 is MNHNY and CDR2 is SVGAGI (reference sequence). The CDR3 is made up of 12 amino acids. The DNA for the CDR3 is TGTGCCAGCAGTTACCTGGGAGATACGCAGTATTTT. This encodes CASSYLGDTQYF.

This chain connects TRBV6-5 to TRBJ2-3, with 7 positions matching TRBD2. CDR1 MNHEY and CDR2 SVGAGI come from the germline V gene. CDR3 length: 11 amino acids. The V segment lost 8 bases and the J segment 8 bases; nucleotides outside the gene matches: 4. The CDR3, as DNA: TGTGCCAGCCACTGGGGGGGTACGCAGTATTTT. Amino acids: CASHWGGTQYF.

The chain has TRBV5-1 and TRBJ2-3; possibly TRBD1 for D (5 bases). Germline-derived CDR1 and CDR2 are SGHRS and YFSETQ. V was shortened by 2 bases and J by 0 bases, with 10 bases between the two germline ends. This CDR3 has 15 residues. The CDR3 protein is CASSFSDSSTDTQYF. The CDR3 DNA reads as TGCGCCAGCAGCTTCTCCGACAGTAGCACAGATACGCAGTATTTT.

The genes are TRBV27 and TRBJ1-5, with D uncertain. The CDR3 is 13 amino acids. Germline CDR1 and CDR2: MNHEY and SMNVEV (reference sequence). Trimming stripped 5 bases from V and 5 bases from J, with 10 bases between. CDR3 in DNA: TGTGCCAGCAGTCCTTACCTCCATCAGCCCCAGCATTTT. It encodes CASSPYLHQPQHF.

V and J are TRBV13 and TRBJ1-2; D remains unclear. With 5 bases removed from V and 0 bases from J, the gap between germline ends came to 22 bases. The CDR3 spans 18 residues. Germline V lookup: CDR1 PRHDT, CDR2 FYEKMQ (reference sequence). The CDR3 DNA sequence: TGTGCCAGCAGCCGCCATCTTAGACCCGTTGCCTCTAACTATGGCTACACCTTC. Amino acid sequence: CASSRHLRPVASNYGYTF.

This rearrangement joins TRBV11-3 to TRBJ1-2; no clear D gene. CDR1 SGHNT and CDR2 YENEEA come from the germline V gene. This CDR3 has 11 amino acids. Trimming took off 0 bases at V and 4 bases at J, with 0 bases between the two ends. The CDR3 region has the DNA TGTGCCAGCAGCTTAGACTATGGCTACACCTTC. This translates into CASSLDYGYTF. The entire variable domain, with the rest obtained from reference TRBV11-3 and TRBJ1-2, is as follows: EAGVVQSPRYKIIEKKQPVAFWCNPISGHNTLYWYLQNLGQGPELLIRYENEEAVDDSQLPKDRFSAERLKGVDSTLKIQPAELGDSAVYLCASSLDYGYTFGSGTRLTVV.

This clone was counted a few times. The chain links TRBV12-5 to TRBJ1-1; D is unresolved. The germline V gene encodes CDR1 LGHNT and CDR2 FRNRAP. This CDR3 is built from 15 residues. V was clipped by 0 bases and J by 1 base, with 9 bases between them. The CDR3 protein is CASGLVLSANTEAFF. The CDR3 nucleotides read TGTGCTAGTGGTTTGGTACTCTCGGCGAACACTGAAGCTTTCTTT.

V gene TRBV5-1 combines with J gene TRBJ1-2, with 7 bases aligning to TRBD1. CDR1 SGHRS and CDR2 YFSETQ come from the germline V gene. The CDR3 runs 16 residues. J lost 5 bases, V lost 0 bases, and 10 bases had no gene match. CDR3 sequence: CASSLGRTGRIYGYTF. The CDR3 region has the DNA TGCGCCAGCAGCTTGGGCCGGACAGGCAGAATTTATGGCTACACCTTC.

This chain connects TRBV19 to TRBJ1-3; D gene unclear. Germline V gives CDR1 LNHDA, CDR2 SQIVND (reference sequence). There are 14 residues in the CDR3. V was pared by 5 bases and J by 4 bases, with 12 bases between. The CDR3 sequence is CASSFGLSGNTIYF. The DNA of the CDR3 is TGTGCCAGTAGTTTTGGATTATCCGGAAACACCATATATTTT.

This chain joins TRBV5-6 and TRBJ1-6, with a tentative D call TRBD1 (6 bases). Germline V lookup: CDR1 SGHDT, CDR2 YYEEEE. Between the trimmed V and J ends, which lost 4 bases and 3 bases, there was a span of 14 bases. The CDR3 length is 16 residues. The CDR3 loop reads CASSGRTAIYNSPLHF. As DNA, the CDR3 is TGTGCCAGCAGCGGGCGGACAGCTATCTATAATTCACCCCTCCACTTT.

V usage is TRBV7-9 and J usage is TRBJ1-4; 11 bases are shared with TRBD1. The CDR3 loop spans 16 amino acids. Trimming cost V 4 bases and J 3 bases; bases outside gene matches: 4. The V gene's germline CDR1 is SEHNR and CDR2 FQNEAQ (reference sequence). CDR3 coding DNA: TGTGCCAGCAGCTCGGACAGGGGGCATCCTAATGAAAAACTGTTTTTT. Translated, it gives CASSSDRGHPNEKLFF. Using reference TRBV7-9 and TRBJ1-4 for the parts outside the CDR3, the full variable domain is DTGVSQNPRHKITKRGQNVTFRCDPISEHNRLYWYRQTLGQGPEFLTYFQNEAQLEKSRLLSDRFSAERPKGSFSTLEIQRTEQGDSAMYLCASSSDRGHPNEKLFFGSGTQLSVL.